This passage covers 19 T cell receptor beta chains from one sample sequenced in a study of blood T cell repertoires in COVID-19. Measured with immunoSEQ multiplex PCR; TCRdb has only the in-frame clones, and not every one. The sample contains approximately 97,000 clones, roughly 87% of which appear only once. The sample comprised peripheral blood. The receptor source for this set is a man aged 50-60 years with active COVID-19.

The rearrangement uses TRBV30 and TRBJ1-5; D not resolved. V lost 3 bases, J lost 7 bases, and 10 bases lay in between. Looked up from germline, CDR1 is GTSNPN and CDR2 is SVGIG (reference sequence). CDR3 size: 12 residues. CDR3 bases: TGTGCCTGGAGCGGCGTCGGGCAGCCCCAGCATTTT. The encoded protein is CAWSGVGQPQHF.

In nucleotides, the CDR3 is TGTGCCAGCAGCCCCCGGGGGGGGCTCTATGGCTACACCTTC. Amino acids: CASSPRGGLYGYTF. The chain has TRBV3-1 (or the pseudogene TRBV3-2) and TRBJ1-2; weak D call: TRBD1 (6 bases). The CDR3 is made up of 14 amino acids. Trimming shortened V by 4 bases and J by 4 bases, and 13 bases separated the two germline ends. Germline V CDR1 and CDR2: LGHDT, YNNKEL (reference sequence).

The rearrangement joins TRBV9 to TRBJ1-1; D is undetermined. The germline CDR1 and CDR2 sequences are SGDLS and YYNGEE. V was trimmed by 2 bases and J by 0 bases, leaving 8 bases between them. This CDR3 region has 14 residues. The CDR3 nucleotides read TGTGCCAGCAGCGTGACGGGATTGAACACTGAAGCTTTCTTT. As protein: CASSVTGLNTEAFF.

The CDR3 loop reads CASNTGTSQTNEKLFF. The CDR3 nucleotides read TGTGCCAGCAACACGGGGACAAGCCAAACTAATGAAAAACTGTTTTTT. The V gene is TRBV5-5, the J gene TRBJ1-4; D may be TRBD1 (6 bases). The V end lost 6 bases, the J end lost 1 base, and 16 bases lay between the germline ends. Germline CDR1 and CDR2: SGHKS and YYEKEE (reference sequence). This CDR3 has 16 residues.

The chain couples TRBV5-1 to TRBJ2-3; TRBD2 matches at 12 bases. Germline V gene data show CDR1 as SGHRS and CDR2 as YFSETQ. The CDR3 covers 17 residues. J lost 6 bases, V lost 1 base, and 9 bases had no gene match. CDR3 coding DNA: TGCGCCAGCAGCTTGCGTTCTAGCGGGGGGGCGTTCGATACGCAGTATTTT. Translating it yields CASSLRSSGGAFDTQYF.

The chain combines TRBV9 with TRBJ1-1; D unresolved. The V gene's germline CDR1 is SGDLS and CDR2 YYNGEE. V shed 3 bases and J shed 1 base, with 7 bases lying between them. This CDR3 region has 13 residues. CDR3 in DNA: TGTGCCAGCAGCGGCACTTGGAACACTGAAGCTTTCTTT. Amino acid sequence: CASSGTWNTEAFF.

The V and J genes are TRBV7-2 and TRBJ1-5; 9 bases line up with TRBD1. This CDR3 comprises 15 residues. Per the germline V gene, CDR1 is SGHTA and CDR2 is FQGNSA. V shed 5 bases and J 7 bases; nucleotides not matched to a gene: 9. CDR3 sequence: CASSPLGQGLQPQHF. The CDR3 DNA follows: TGTGCCAGCAGCCCTCTTGGACAGGGGTTGCAGCCCCAGCATTTT.

This rearrangement joins TRBV9 to TRBJ1-2, with 7 nucleotides matching TRBD1. Trimming cost V 0 bases and J 1 base; bases outside gene matches: 9. Germline V gene sequence: CDR1 SGDLS, CDR2 YYNGEE. The CDR3 is 17 residues long. CDR3 coding DNA: TGTGCCAGCAGCGTAGCGGCAGGGGGTTTGATTAACTATGGCTACACCTTC. This translates into CASSVAAGGLINYGYTF.

The rearrangement links TRBV18 to TRBJ1-1; 9 nucleotides match TRBD1. Germline values: CDR1 KGHSH, CDR2 LQKENI. The CDR3 is made up of 13 amino acids. J was trimmed by 4 bases and V by 6 bases; bases with no gene match: 3. CDR3 coding DNA: TGTGCCAGCTCGCCGACAGGGGGCACTGAAGCTTTCTTT. Translating gives CASSPTGGTEAFF.

This clone appeared a single time. The genes are TRBV10-3 and TRBJ2-5, with TRBD2 identical over 13 bases. V gave up 9 bases and J gave up 1 base; unmatched junction bases: 5. The CDR3 is made up of 15 amino acids. Germline CDR1 and CDR2: ENHRY and SYGVKD. DNA of the CDR3: TGTGCCATAAAAACTAGCGGGGGGGCCCAAGAGACCCAGTACTTC. Protein: CAIKTSGGAQETQYF.

J is TRBJ2-1 and V is TRBV13, with 13 bases aligning to TRBD2. There are 15 residues in the CDR3. J was trimmed by 10 bases and V by 1 base; bases with no gene match: 4. From germline, CDR1 is PRHDT and CDR2 FYEKMQ (reference sequence). CDR3 region: CASSLVALAGGEQFF. In DNA form, the CDR3 reads TGTGCCAGCAGCTTAGTTGCACTAGCGGGGGGGGAGCAGTTCTTC.

The V and J genes are TRBV6-5 and TRBJ2-3; tentatively, D is TRBD1 (5 bases). Trimming removed 7 bases from V and 2 bases from J, with 13 bases in between. CDR1 MNHEY and CDR2 SVGAGI come from the germline V gene. The CDR3 extends over 14 amino acids. The DNA of the CDR3 is TGTGCCAGCAAGATGGGGCCCCTCACAGATACGCAGTATTTT. Translation gives CASKMGPLTDTQYF.

This chain uses TRBV11-1 with TRBJ1-3; tentatively, D is TRBD1 (6 bases). CDR3 size: 15 residues. Germline V lookup: CDR1 SGHAT, CDR2 FQDESV (reference sequence). With 4 bases removed from V and 0 bases from J, the gap between germline ends came to 10 bases. The CDR3 DNA is TGTGCCAGCAGCTCTCAGGGGAACTCTGGAAACACCATATATTTT. Translated: CASSSQGNSGNTIYF.

Only one count was recorded for this clone. The chain's CDR3 is CATSRGRGGISYEQYF. CDR3 coding DNA: TGTGCCACCAGCAGAGGGAGAGGGGGTATCTCCTACGAGCAGTACTTC. The V call is TRBV15, the J call TRBJ2-7, with D perhaps TRBD1 (6 bases). The CDR3 contains 16 residues. Between the trimmed V and J ends, which lost 1 base and 0 bases, there was a span of 13 bases. From germline, CDR1 is LNHNV and CDR2 YYDKDF (reference sequence). Full variable domain (remainder filled in from reference TRBV15 and TRBJ2-7): DAMVIQNPRYQVTQFGKPVTLSCSQTLNHNVMYWYQQKSSQAPKLLFHYYDKDFNNEADTPDNFQSRRPNTSFCFLDIRSPGLGDTAMYLCATSRGRGGISYEQYFGPGTRLTVT.

V and J are TRBV18 and TRBJ2-1; D is possibly TRBD1 (5 bases). The V gene lost 2 bases and the J gene lost 5 bases, with 13 bases spanning the gap. Germline values: CDR1 KGHSH, CDR2 LQKENI. The CDR3 loop spans 15 amino acids. CDR3 nucleotides: TGTGCCAGCTCACCAAGGGGAAGCCCGGACAATGAGCAGTTCTTC. As protein: CASSPRGSPDNEQFF.

The CDR3 DNA is TGTGCCAGCAGCCCTGGACTTTCTCTCAGTGAGCAGTTCTTC. This codes for CASSPGLSLSEQFF. This chain uses TRBV7-9 with TRBJ2-1; weak D call: TRBD2 (5 bases). Germline V gene lookup returns CDR1 SEHNR and CDR2 FQNEAQ (reference sequence). Trimming removed 5 bases at V and 9 bases at J, with 17 bases between. The CDR3 is 14 residues long. The full variable domain, rest sourced from reference TRBV7-9 and TRBJ2-1, is DTGVSQNPRHKITKRGQNVTFRCDPISEHNRLYWYRQTLGQGPEFLTYFQNEAQLEKSRLLSDRFSAERPKGSFSTLEIQRTEQGDSAMYLCASSPGLSLSEQFFGPGTRLTVL.

This chain links TRBV11-2 with TRBJ2-3, with 8 bases identical to TRBD2. The V gene end was trimmed by 0 bases and the J gene end by 15 bases; junction bases not matched to a gene: 8. Germline CDR1 reads SGHAT; CDR2 reads FQNNGV. The CDR3 totals 13 residues. CDR3 nucleotides: TGTGCCAGCAGCTTAGAGGTCGGGGGGGGCCTCTATTTT. Encoded protein: CASSLEVGGGLYF.

The V and J genes are TRBV30 and TRBJ2-7, with 8 positions matching TRBD1. The CDR3 extends over 12 amino acids. Germline CDR1 GTSNPN, CDR2 SVGIG (reference sequence). The junction had 0 bases not matched to a gene; V was cut back by 1 base and J by 4 bases. The CDR3 protein is CAWSGTGYEQYF. In DNA, the CDR3 is TGTGCCTGGAGTGGGACAGGGTACGAGCAGTACTTC.

This clone was seen only once. Germline and junction disagree at one end, which may indicate a read error. V gene TRBV5-1 combines with J gene TRBJ2-2; D perhaps matches TRBD2 (5 bases). Germline CDR1 and CDR2: SGHRS and YFSETQ. The CDR3 is 15 amino acids. CDR3 in amino acids: CASSLRTPKTGELFF. The CDR3 coding sequence is TGCGCCAGCAGCCTCCGGACTCCGAAGACCGGGGAGCTGTTTTTT.